The T cell receptor beta chain described here comes from a study of T cell repertoires in cytomegalovirus infection. TCRdb re-analysed the reads in MiXCR, keeping a single row per CDR3 protein. The data contain hundreds of thousands of distinct CDR3 sequences, around 32% of them singletons. This clonotype has a handful of counts. Its specificity is unknown. The receptor was isolated from a human donor in good health (CMV status not recorded). Some clones in this sample may be carry-over from other donors' samples. The sequences come from cultured PBMCs, collected from culture after CMV antigen stimulation.

The DNA for the CDR3 is TGTGCCAGCAGGCAAGGGGTAAGCAATCAGCCCCAGCATTTT. Amino acids: CASRQGVSNQPQHF. V usage is TRBV27 and J usage is TRBJ1-5, with D possibly being TRBD1 (5 bases). The germline gives CDR1 MNHEY, CDR2 SMNVEV (reference sequence). The V gene lost 6 bases and the J gene lost 1 base, with 10 bases spanning the gap. This CDR3 is built from 14 residues.